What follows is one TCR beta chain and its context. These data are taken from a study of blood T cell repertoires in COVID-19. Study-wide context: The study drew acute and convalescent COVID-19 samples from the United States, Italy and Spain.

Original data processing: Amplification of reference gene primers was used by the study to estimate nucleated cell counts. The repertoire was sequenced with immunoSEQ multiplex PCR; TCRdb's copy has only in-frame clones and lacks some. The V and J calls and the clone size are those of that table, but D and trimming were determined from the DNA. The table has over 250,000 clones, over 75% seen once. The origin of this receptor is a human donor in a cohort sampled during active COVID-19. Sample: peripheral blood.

Here the CDR3 DNA reads TGTGCCAGCAGCTTAACAACAGGGATGCGAGAGACCCAGTACTTC. This translates into CASSLTTGMRETQYF. V gene TRBV7-9 combines with J gene TRBJ2-5; a possible D gene is TRBD1 (6 bases). The CDR3 loop spans 15 amino acids. V gave up 2 bases and J gave up 4 bases, with 14 bases separating them. Germline values: CDR1 SEHNR, CDR2 FQNEAQ (reference sequence). Variable domain in full (rest from reference TRBV7-9 and TRBJ2-5): DTGVSQNPRHKITKRGQNVTFRCDPISEHNRLYWYRQTLGQGPEFLTYFQNEAQLEKSRLLSDRFSAERPKGSFSTLEIQRTEQGDSAMYLCASSLTTGMRETQYFGPGTRLLVL.